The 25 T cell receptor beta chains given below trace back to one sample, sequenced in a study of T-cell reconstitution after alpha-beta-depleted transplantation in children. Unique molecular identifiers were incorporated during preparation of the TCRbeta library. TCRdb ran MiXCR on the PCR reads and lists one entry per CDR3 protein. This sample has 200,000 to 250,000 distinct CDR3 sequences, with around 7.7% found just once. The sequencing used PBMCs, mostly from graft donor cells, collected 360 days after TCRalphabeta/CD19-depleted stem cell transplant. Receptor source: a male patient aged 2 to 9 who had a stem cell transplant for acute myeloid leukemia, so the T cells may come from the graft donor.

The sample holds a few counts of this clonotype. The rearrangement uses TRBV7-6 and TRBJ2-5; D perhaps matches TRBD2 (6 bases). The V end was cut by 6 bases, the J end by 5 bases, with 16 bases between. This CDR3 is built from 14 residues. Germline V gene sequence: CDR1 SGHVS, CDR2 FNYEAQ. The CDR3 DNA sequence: TGTGCCAGCAGGGGGGACCCCGCGGGGGAGACCCAGTACTTC. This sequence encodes CASRGDPAGETQYF.

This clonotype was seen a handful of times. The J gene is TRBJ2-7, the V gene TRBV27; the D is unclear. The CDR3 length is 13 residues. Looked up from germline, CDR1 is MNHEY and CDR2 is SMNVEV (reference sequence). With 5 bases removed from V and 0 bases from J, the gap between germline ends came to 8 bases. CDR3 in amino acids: CASSPRYSYEQYV. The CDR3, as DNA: TGTGCCAGCAGTCCCCGATACTCCTACGAGCAGTACGTC.

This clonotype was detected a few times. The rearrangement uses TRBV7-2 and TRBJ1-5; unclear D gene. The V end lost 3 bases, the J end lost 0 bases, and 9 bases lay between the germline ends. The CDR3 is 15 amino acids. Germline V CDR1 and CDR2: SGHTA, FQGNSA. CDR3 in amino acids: CASSFAGDSNQPQHF. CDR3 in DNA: TGTGCCAGCAGCTTTGCAGGCGATAGCAATCAGCCCCAGCATTTT.

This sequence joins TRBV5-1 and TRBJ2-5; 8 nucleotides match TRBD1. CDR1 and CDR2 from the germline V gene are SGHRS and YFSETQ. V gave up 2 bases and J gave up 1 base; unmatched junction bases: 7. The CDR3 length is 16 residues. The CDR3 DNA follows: TGCGCCAGCAGCTTTACGCTCAGGGGGCCCCAAGAGACCCAGTACTTC. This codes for CASSFTLRGPQETQYF. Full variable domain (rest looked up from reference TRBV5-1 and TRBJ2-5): KAGVTQTPRYLIKTRGQQVTLSCSPISGHRSVSWYQQTPGQGLQFLFEYFSETQRNKGNFPGRFSGRQFSNSRSEMNVSTLELGDSALYLCASSFTLRGPQETQYFGPGTRLLVL.

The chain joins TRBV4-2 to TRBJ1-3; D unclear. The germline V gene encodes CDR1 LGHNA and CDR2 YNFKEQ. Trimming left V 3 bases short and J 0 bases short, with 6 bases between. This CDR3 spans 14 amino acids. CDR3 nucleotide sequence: TGTGCCAGCAGCCACCCCCTCTCTGGAAACACCATATATTTT. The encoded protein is CASSHPLSGNTIYF.

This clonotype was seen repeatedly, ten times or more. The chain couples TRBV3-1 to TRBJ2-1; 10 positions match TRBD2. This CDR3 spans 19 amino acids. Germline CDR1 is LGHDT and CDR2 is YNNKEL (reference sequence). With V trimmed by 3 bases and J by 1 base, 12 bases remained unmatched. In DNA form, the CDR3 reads TGTGCCAGCAGCCACGAACGGCTAGCGGGAGAAACATCCTACAATGAGCAGTTCTTC. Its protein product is CASSHERLAGETSYNEQFF.

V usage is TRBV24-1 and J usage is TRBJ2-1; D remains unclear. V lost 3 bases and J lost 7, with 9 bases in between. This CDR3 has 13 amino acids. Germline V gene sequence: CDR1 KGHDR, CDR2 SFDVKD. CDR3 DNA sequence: TGTGCCACCAGTGATGACACCGAGAATGAGCAGTTCTTC. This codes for CATSDDTENEQFF.

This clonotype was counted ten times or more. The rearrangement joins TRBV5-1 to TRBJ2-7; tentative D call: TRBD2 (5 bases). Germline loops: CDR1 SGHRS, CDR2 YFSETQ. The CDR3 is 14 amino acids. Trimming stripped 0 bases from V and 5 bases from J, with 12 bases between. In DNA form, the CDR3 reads TGCGCCAGCAGCTTGGTTTACGGGAAGGACGAGCAGTACTTC. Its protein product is CASSLVYGKDEQYF.

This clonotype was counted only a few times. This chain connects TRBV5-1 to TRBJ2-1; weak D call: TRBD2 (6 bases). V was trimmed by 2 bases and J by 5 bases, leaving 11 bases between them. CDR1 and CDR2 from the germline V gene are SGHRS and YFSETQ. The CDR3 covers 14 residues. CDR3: CASSLTGENNEQFF. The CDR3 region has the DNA TGCGCCAGCAGCTTAACGGGAGAGAACAATGAGCAGTTCTTC.

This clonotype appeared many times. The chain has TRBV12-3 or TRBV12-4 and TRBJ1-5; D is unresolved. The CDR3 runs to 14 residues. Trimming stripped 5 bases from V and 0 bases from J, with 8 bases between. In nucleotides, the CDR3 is TGTGCCAGCAGTCCATCAAATAGCAATCAGCCCCAGCATTTT. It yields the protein CASSPSNSNQPQHF.

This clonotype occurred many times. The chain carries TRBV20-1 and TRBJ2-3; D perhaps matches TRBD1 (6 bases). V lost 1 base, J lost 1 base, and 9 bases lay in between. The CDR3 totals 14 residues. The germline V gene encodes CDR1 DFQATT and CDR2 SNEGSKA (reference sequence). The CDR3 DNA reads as TGCAGTGCTAGAGGTTGGGGGCGCACAGATACGCAGTATTTT. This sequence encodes CSARGWGRTDTQYF.

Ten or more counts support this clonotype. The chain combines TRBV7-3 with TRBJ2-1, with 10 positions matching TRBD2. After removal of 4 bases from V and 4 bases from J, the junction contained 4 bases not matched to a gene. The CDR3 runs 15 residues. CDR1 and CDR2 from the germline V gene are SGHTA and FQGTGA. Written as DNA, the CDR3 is TGTGCCAGCAGCTCCGGGACTAGCGCATACAATGAGCAGTTCTTC. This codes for CASSSGTSAYNEQFF. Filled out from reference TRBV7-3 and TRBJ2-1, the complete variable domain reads GAGVSQTPSNKVTEKGKYVELRCDPISGHTALYWYRQSLGQGPEFLIYFQGTGAADDSGLPNDRFFAVRPEGSVSTLKIQRTERGDSAVYLCASSSGTSAYNEQFFGPGTRLTVL.

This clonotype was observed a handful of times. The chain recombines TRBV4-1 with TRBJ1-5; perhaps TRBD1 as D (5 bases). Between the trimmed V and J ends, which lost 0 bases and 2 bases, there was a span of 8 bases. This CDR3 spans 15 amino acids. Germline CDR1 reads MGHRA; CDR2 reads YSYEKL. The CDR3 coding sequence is TGCGCCAGCAGCCAAGAAGACAGAGGCAATCAGCCCCAGCATTTT. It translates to CASSQEDRGNQPQHF.

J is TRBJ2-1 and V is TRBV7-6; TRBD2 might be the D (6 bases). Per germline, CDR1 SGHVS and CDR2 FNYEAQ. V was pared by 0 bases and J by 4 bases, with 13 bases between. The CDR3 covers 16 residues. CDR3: CASSLAQAGRYNEQFF. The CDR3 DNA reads TGTGCCAGCAGCTTAGCGCAAGCGGGCCGATACAATGAGCAGTTCTTC.

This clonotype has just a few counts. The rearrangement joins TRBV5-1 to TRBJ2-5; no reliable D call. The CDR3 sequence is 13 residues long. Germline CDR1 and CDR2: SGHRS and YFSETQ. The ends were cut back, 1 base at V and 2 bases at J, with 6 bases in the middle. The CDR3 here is CASSLLAQETQYF. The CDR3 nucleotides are TGCGCCAGCAGCTTGCTCGCGCAAGAGACCCAGTACTTC.

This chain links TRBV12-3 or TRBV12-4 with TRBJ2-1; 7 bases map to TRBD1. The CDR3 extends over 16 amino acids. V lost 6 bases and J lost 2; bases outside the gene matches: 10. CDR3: CASRLTRQGAYNEQFF. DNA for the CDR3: TGTGCCAGCAGACTAACCCGACAGGGAGCCTACAATGAGCAGTTCTTC.

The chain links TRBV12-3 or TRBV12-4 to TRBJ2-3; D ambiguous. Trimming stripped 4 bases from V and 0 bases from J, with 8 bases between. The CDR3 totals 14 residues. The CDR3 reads CASSWAKSTDTQYF. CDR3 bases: TGTGCCAGCAGTTGGGCCAAGAGCACAGATACGCAGTATTTT.

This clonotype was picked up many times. This CDR3 reads CSARPASGSYNEQFF. The CDR3, as DNA: TGCAGTGCTAGACCGGCTAGCGGGAGTTACAATGAGCAGTTCTTC. The chain is built from TRBV20-1 and TRBJ2-1, with 10 nucleotides matching TRBD2. Germline V lookup: CDR1 DFQATT, CDR2 SNEGSKA (reference sequence). Trimming at V came to 2 bases and at J to 4 bases, leaving 5 bases not matched to a gene. The CDR3 totals 15 residues.

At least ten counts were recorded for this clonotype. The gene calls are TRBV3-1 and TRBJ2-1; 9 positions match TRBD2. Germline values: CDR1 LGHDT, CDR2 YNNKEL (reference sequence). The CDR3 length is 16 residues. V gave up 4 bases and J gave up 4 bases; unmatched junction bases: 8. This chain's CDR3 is CASSPIAGEIYNEQFF. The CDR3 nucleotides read TGTGCCAGCAGCCCAATAGCGGGGGAAATTTACAATGAGCAGTTCTTC.

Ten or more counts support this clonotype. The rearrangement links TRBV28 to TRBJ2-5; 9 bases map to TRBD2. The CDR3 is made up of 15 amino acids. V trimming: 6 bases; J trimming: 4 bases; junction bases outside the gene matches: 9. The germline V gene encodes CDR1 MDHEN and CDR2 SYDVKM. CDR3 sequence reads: CASSAAGGNLETQYF. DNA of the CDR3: TGTGCCAGCAGCGCGGCGGGGGGGAATTTAGAGACCCAGTACTTC.

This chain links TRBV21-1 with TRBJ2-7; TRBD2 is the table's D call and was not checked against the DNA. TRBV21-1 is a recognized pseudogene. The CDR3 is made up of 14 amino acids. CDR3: CASSKERAAYEQYV. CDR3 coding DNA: TGTGCCAGCAGCAAAGAGAGGGCAGCCTACGAGCAGTACGTC.

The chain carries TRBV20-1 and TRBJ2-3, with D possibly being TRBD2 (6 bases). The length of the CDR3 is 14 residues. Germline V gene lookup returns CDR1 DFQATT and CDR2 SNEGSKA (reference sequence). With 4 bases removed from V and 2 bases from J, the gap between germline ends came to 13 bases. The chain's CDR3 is CSAIPWGVTDTQYF. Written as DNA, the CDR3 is TGCAGTGCTATCCCCTGGGGGGTCACAGATACGCAGTATTTT.

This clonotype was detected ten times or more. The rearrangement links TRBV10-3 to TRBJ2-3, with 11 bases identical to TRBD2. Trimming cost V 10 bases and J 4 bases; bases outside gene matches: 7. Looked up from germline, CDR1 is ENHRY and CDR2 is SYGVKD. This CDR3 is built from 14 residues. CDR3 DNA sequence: TGTGCCACCGCTTTAGCGGGGGGGCCAGATACGCAGTATTTT. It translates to CATALAGGPDTQYF.

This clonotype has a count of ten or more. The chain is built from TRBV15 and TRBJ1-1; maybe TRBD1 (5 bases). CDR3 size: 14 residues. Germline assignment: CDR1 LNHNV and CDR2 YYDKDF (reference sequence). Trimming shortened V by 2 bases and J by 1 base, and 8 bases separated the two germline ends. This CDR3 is CATSRQGQNTEAFF. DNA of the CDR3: TGTGCCACCAGCAGACAGGGCCAGAACACTGAAGCTTTCTTT.

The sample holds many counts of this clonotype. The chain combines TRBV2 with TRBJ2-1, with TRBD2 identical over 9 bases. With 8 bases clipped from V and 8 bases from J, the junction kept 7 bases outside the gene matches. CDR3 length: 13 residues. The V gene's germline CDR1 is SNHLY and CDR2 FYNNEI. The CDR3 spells CASRREGLHEQFF. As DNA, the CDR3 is TGTGCCAGCCGGCGGGAGGGCCTTCATGAGCAGTTCTTC.